This T cell receptor beta chain was obtained from a study of T cell changes during pregnancy in multiple sclerosis. TCRdb's copy holds only in-frame clones and misses some; the assay was immunoSEQ multiplex PCR. Of roughly 39,000 clones listed, about nine tenths were seen once; the top ten hold under 0.45%. This clonotype originated in a female donor in good health, enrolled as a control in a pregnancy study. Material: CD4+ T cells from peripheral blood mononuclear cells, obtained after pregnancy.

The CDR3 is CATSRGGQGKTGELFF. The CDR3 nucleotides read TGTGCCACCAGCAGAGGGGGACAGGGAAAAACCGGGGAGCTGTTTTTT. The chain recombines TRBV15 with TRBJ2-2; 9 bases are a match to TRBD1. Germline lookup yields CDR1 LNHNV and CDR2 YYDKDF (reference sequence). This CDR3 contains 16 residues. J lost 5 bases, V lost 1 base, and 5 bases had no gene match. Based on the CDR3 plus reference TRBV15 and TRBJ2-2, the full variable domain is DAMVIQNPRYQVTQFGKPVTLSCSQTLNHNVMYWYQQKSSQAPKLLFHYYDKDFNNEADTPDNFQSRRPNTSFCFLDIRSPGLGDTAMYLCATSRGGQGKTGELFFGEGSRLTVL.